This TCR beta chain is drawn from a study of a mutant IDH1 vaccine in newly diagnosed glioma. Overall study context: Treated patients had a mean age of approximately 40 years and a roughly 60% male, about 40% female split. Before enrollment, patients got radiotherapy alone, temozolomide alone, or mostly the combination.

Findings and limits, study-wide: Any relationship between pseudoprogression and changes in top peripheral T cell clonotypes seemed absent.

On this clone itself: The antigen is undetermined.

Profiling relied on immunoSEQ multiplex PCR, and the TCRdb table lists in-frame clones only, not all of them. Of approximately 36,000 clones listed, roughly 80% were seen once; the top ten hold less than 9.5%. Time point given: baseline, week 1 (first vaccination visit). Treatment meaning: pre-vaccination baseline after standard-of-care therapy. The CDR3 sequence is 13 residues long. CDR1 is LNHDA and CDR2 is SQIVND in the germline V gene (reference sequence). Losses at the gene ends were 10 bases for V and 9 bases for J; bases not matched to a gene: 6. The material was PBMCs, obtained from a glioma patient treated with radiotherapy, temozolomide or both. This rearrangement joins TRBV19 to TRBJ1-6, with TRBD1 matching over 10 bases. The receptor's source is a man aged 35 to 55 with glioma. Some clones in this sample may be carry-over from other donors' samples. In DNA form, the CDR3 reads TGTGCCACGCGGACAGGGGGAAGTTCACCCCTCCACTTT. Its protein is CATRTGGSSPLHF.